One and the same sample provided the 29 T cell receptor beta chains below, sequenced in a study of identical twins. A single record per CDR3 protein comes from TCRdb applying MiXCR to the 5' RACE reads. The table includes 430,000 or so distinct CDR3 sequences, approximately 25% detected once. These sequences were also reported in another study, on T cells expressing NK-cell markers.

The material sequenced was CD4+ T cells sorted from blood. The origin of the receptors is a young woman in good health.

This clonotype was picked up a small number of times. The chain is built from TRBV5-1 and TRBJ2-1; D not certain. Trimming left V 1 base short and J 7 bases short, with 9 bases between. CDR1 and CDR2 (germline): SGHRS, YFSETQ. The CDR3 spans 13 residues. The chain's CDR3 is CASSLSLENEQFF. The CDR3 nucleotides are TGCGCCAGCAGCTTGAGCCTAGAGAATGAGCAGTTCTTC.

The J gene is TRBJ1-4, the V gene TRBV12-3 or TRBV12-4; no clear D gene. CDR3 length: 13 residues. Trimming removed 3 bases from V and 6 bases from J, with 8 bases in between. CDR3 protein: CASSFAGYEKLFF. Here the CDR3 DNA reads TGTGCCAGCAGTTTTGCTGGGTATGAAAAACTGTTTTTT.

The rearrangement links TRBV3-1 to TRBJ1-2; D not resolved. The germline V gene has CDR1 LGHDT and CDR2 YNNKEL (reference sequence). The CDR3 covers 13 residues. The V gene lost 0 bases and the J gene lost 8 bases, with 10 bases spanning the gap. The DNA for the CDR3 is TGTGCCAGCAGCCAAGAACCCTATGGGGGCTACACCTTC. This translates into CASSQEPYGGYTF.

The chain carries TRBV6-1 and TRBJ1-2; 7 bases are a match to TRBD1. Trimming took 4 bases from V and 5 from J; bases not matched to a gene: 4. There are 13 residues in the CDR3. Germline-derived CDR1 and CDR2 are MNHNS and SASEGT. CDR3 amino acids: CASSARQGYGYTF. Here the CDR3 DNA reads TGTGCCAGCAGTGCGCGACAGGGATATGGCTACACCTTC.

The rearrangement uses TRBV5-1 and TRBJ2-3; 14 nucleotides line up with TRBD2. The CDR3 has 16 amino acids. Germline loops: CDR1 SGHRS, CDR2 YFSETQ. After removal of 4 bases from V and 7 bases from J, the junction contained 8 bases not matched to a gene. This CDR3 reads CASSVGTSGSTNTQYF. The CDR3 DNA is TGCGCCAGCAGCGTCGGGACTAGCGGGAGTACGAATACGCAGTATTTT.

The chain employs TRBV30 and TRBJ1-2, with a possible D match to TRBD1 (6 bases). This CDR3 comprises 16 residues. Germline V gives CDR1 GTSNPN, CDR2 SVGIG (reference sequence). V gave up 2 bases and J gave up 2 bases, with 18 bases separating them. CDR3 bases: TGTGCCTGGAGTATACACAGGGACACGAAGAACTATGGCTACACCTTC. It specifies CAWSIHRDTKNYGYTF.

This rearrangement joins TRBV5-1 to TRBJ1-6; possible D gene TRBD1, 5 bases. CDR3 size: 17 residues. The V gene lost 3 bases and the J gene lost 0 bases, with 13 bases spanning the gap. Germline V CDR1 and CDR2: SGHRS, YFSETQ. CDR3 sequence: CASSWSSGSSYNSPLHF. Here the CDR3 DNA reads TGCGCCAGCAGCTGGTCTTCAGGGAGCTCCTATAATTCACCCCTCCACTTT. Supplemented by reference TRBV5-1 and TRBJ1-6, the full variable domain reads KAGVTQTPRYLIKTRGQQVTLSCSPISGHRSVSWYQQTPGQGLQFLFEYFSETQRNKGNFPGRFSGRQFSNSRSEMNVSTLELGDSALYLCASSWSSGSSYNSPLHFGNGTRLTVT.

This clonotype has more than one count but fewer than ten. The chain couples TRBV10-3 to TRBJ1-2; D gene uncertain. Germline V gene data show CDR1 as ENHRY and CDR2 as SYGVKD. CDR3 length: 14 residues. V was clipped by 3 bases and J by 2 bases, with 10 bases between them. The CDR3 region is CAISEYGRNYGYTF. The CDR3 DNA sequence: TGTGCCATCAGTGAATACGGACGGAACTATGGCTACACCTTC.

This chain uses TRBV20-1 with TRBJ1-5, with TRBD1 identical over 8 bases. V lost 5 bases to trimming and J lost 2 bases; unmatched junction nucleotides: 2. The length of the CDR3 is 13 residues. CDR1 DFQATT and CDR2 SNEGSKA come from the germline V gene (reference sequence). The CDR3 here is CSAPGQGNQPQHF. DNA of the CDR3: TGCAGTGCTCCGGGACAGGGCAATCAGCCCCAGCATTTT.

The table lists this clonotype with a few counts. The chain joins TRBV9 to TRBJ2-7, with D perhaps matching TRBD1 (5 bases). Germline V gene sequence: CDR1 SGDLS, CDR2 YYNGEE. Deletions cut 0 bases from V and 2 bases from J, with 9 bases between. The CDR3 is 14 residues long. The CDR3 region has the DNA TGTGCCAGCAGCGTAGCTACCAGGGCCTACGAGCAGTACTTC. The encoded protein is CASSVATRAYEQYF.

V usage is TRBV29-1 and J usage is TRBJ1-3; unclear D gene. Germline loops: CDR1 SQVTM, CDR2 ANQGSEA. V was trimmed by 4 bases and J by 0 bases, leaving 7 bases between them. The CDR3 runs 13 residues. The CDR3 DNA follows: TGCAGCGTTGCGTCGCTCTCTGGAAACACCATATATTTT. Translated, it gives CSVASLSGNTIYF.

There are a few counts of this clonotype. The V and J genes are TRBV6-2 or TRBV6-3 and TRBJ2-7; no definite D call. Trimming pared 6 bases from V and 0 bases from J, leaving 9 bases between. CDR3 length equals 13 residues. Germline V gene data show CDR1 as MNHEY and CDR2 as SVGEGT. The CDR3 reads CASSRWISYEQYF. The CDR3 DNA reads TGTGCCAGCAGCCGGTGGATCTCCTACGAGCAGTACTTC.

The sample holds a few counts of this clonotype. The gene calls are TRBV12-3 or TRBV12-4 and TRBJ2-7; D not certain. The CDR3 runs 11 residues. Trimming took off 6 bases at V and 3 bases at J, with 6 bases between the two ends. CDR3 residues: CASSKDYEQYF. Here the CDR3 DNA reads TGTGCCAGCAGCAAGGACTACGAGCAGTACTTC.

This clonotype was found a few times. The rearrangement joins TRBV4-3 to TRBJ2-5; no reliable D call. The CDR3 covers 12 residues. The V end was cut by 0 bases, the J end by 5 bases, with 4 bases between. Germline V gene sequence: CDR1 LGHNA, CDR2 YSLEER. The CDR3 nucleotides are TGCGCCAGCAGCCAAGATATGGAGACCCAGTACTTC. This translates into CASSQDMETQYF.

This clonotype was observed a handful of times. This chain links TRBV7-2 with TRBJ2-5; the D is unclear. CDR1 is SGHTA, CDR2 FQGNSA, per germline. V was cut by 5 bases and J by 5 bases, with 12 bases left in between. This CDR3 has 13 amino acids. The CDR3 region is CASSPYLGETQYF. In nucleotides, the CDR3 is TGTGCCAGCAGCCCCTATCTCGGGGAGACCCAGTACTTC.

This clonotype was detected only a few times. This chain connects TRBV5-1 to TRBJ2-3; 8 bases agree with TRBD2. CDR1 is SGHRS and CDR2 is YFSETQ in the germline V gene. V dropped 4 bases and J dropped 1; count of bases not matched to a gene: 5. This CDR3 contains 15 residues. CDR3 sequence: CASSNGRGGTDTQYF. For the CDR3, the DNA is TGCGCCAGCAGCAACGGGAGGGGGGGCACAGATACGCAGTATTTT.

This rearrangement joins TRBV9 to TRBJ1-1, with a possible D match to TRBD1 (5 bases). The CDR3 runs to 12 residues. Germline V gene sequence: CDR1 SGDLS, CDR2 YYNGEE. The germline V and J ends were trimmed by 4 bases and 5 bases, with 9 bases remaining between them. The CDR3 DNA reads TGTGCCAGCAGCTCGGGGGAGACTGAAGCTTTCTTT. This gives the protein CASSSGETEAFF.

Only a few counts were recorded for this clonotype. V gene TRBV12-3 or TRBV12-4 combines with J gene TRBJ1-6; no reliable D call. This CDR3 is built from 14 residues. V shed 4 bases and J shed 8 bases, with 12 bases lying between them. The CDR3 bases are TGTGCCAGCAGTTCCCACACCACCTATTCACCCCTCCACTTT. It is translated as CASSSHTTYSPLHF.

This chain links TRBV30 with TRBJ2-1; 10 bases fit TRBD2. V shed 0 bases, J shed 7 bases, and the junction held 6 bases outside the gene matches. Germline CDR1 reads GTSNPN; CDR2 reads SVGIG (reference sequence). The length of the CDR3 is 15 residues. The CDR3 is CAWSVGQAGGNEQFF. CDR3 DNA: TGTGCCTGGAGTGTAGGTCAAGCGGGAGGGAATGAGCAGTTCTTC.

This sequence joins TRBV7-9 and TRBJ2-5; D is unclear. The CDR3 has 12 residues. Trimming removed 5 bases at V and 5 bases at J, with 9 bases between. The germline gives CDR1 SEHNR, CDR2 FQNEAQ (reference sequence). CDR3 residues: CASSPKRETQYF. CDR3 nucleotide sequence: TGTGCCAGCAGCCCCAAGAGGGAGACCCAGTACTTC.

This chain connects TRBV5-8 to TRBJ2-2, with 10 nucleotides matching TRBD1. CDR1 and CDR2 (germline): SGHTS, YDEGEE. The J segment lost 3 bases and the V segment lost 5 bases, leaving 7 bases of the junction unmatched. The CDR3 is 16 residues long. The CDR3 protein is CASRRRQGADTGELFF. The CDR3 DNA reads TGTGCCAGCAGACGCCGACAGGGGGCGGACACCGGGGAGCTGTTTTTT. The whole variable domain, filled in from reference TRBV5-8 and TRBJ2-2, reads EAGVTQSPTHLIKTRGQQATLRCSPISGHTSVYWYQQALGLGLQFLLWYDEGEERNRGNFPPRFSGRQFPNYSSELNVNALELEDSALYLCASRRRQGADTGELFFGEGSRLTVL.

This clonotype was detected a few times. The chain links TRBV3-1 to TRBJ2-7; D call uncertain. The germline V and J ends were trimmed by 1 base and 3 bases, with 13 bases remaining between them. The CDR3 runs 15 residues. Germline CDR1 and CDR2: LGHDT and YNNKEL (reference sequence). The DNA of the CDR3 is TGTGCCAGCAGCCAAGGGTTCGGGCCTCACTACGAGCAGTACTTC. This codes for CASSQGFGPHYEQYF.

The CDR3 here is CATSPRVSWEQYF. CDR3 bases: TGTGCCACCTCCCCGCGAGTTTCTTGGGAGCAGTACTTC. The chain links TRBV7-2 to TRBJ2-7; D is unclear. Trimming shortened V by 10 bases and J by 7 bases, and 20 bases separated the two germline ends. Germline V lookup: CDR1 SGHTA, CDR2 FQGNSA. The CDR3 contains 13 residues.

This clonotype has only a few counts. The chain uses TRBV3-1 and TRBJ1-5; no clear D. Germline CDR1 LGHDT, CDR2 YNNKEL (reference sequence). Between the trimmed V and J ends, which lost 1 base and 2 bases, there was a span of 9 bases. CDR3 length: 15 residues. The chain's CDR3 is CASSQVAGGNQPQHF. The CDR3 DNA is TGTGCCAGCAGCCAAGTGGCTGGGGGCAATCAGCCCCAGCATTTT.

This clonotype has only a few counts. The chain carries TRBV12-3 or TRBV12-4 and TRBJ2-3, with a tentative D call TRBD2 (5 bases). Trimming took 1 base from V and 5 from J, leaving 10 bases between them. There are 14 residues in the CDR3. The CDR3 DNA reads TGTGCCAGCAGTTTAGACGGGGTAAGAGATACGCAGTATTTT. Its translation: CASSLDGVRDTQYF.

The chain couples TRBV11-2 to TRBJ1-3, with D hard to call. The CDR3 runs to 15 residues. V gave up 2 bases and J gave up 7 bases, with 15 bases separating them. In germline, CDR1 is SGHAT, CDR2 FQNNGV. The CDR3 loop is CASSLFYGEANTIYF. CDR3 nucleotides: TGTGCCAGCAGCTTATTTTATGGGGAGGCGAACACCATATATTTT.

This clonotype was observed a handful of times. The chain couples TRBV7-2 to TRBJ2-6; the D is unclear. Trimming took off 1 base at V and 4 bases at J, with 14 bases between the two ends. The germline V gene has CDR1 SGHTA and CDR2 FQGNSA. The CDR3 is made up of 17 amino acids. CDR3 DNA: TGTGCCAGCAGCTTAGGACTCGACTCTCTCGGGGCCAACGTCCTGACTTTC. It is translated as CASSLGLDSLGANVLTF.

The chain couples TRBV3-1 to TRBJ2-2; 10 bases agree with TRBD1. The CDR3 is 15 amino acids. J lost 4 bases, V lost 6 bases, and 5 bases had no gene match. Germline V lookup: CDR1 LGHDT, CDR2 YNNKEL (reference sequence). The CDR3 nucleotides are TGTGCCAGCAGAGACAGGGGGCAGGGCACCGGGGAGCTGTTTTTT. Its protein is CASRDRGQGTGELFF.

Only a few counts were recorded for this clonotype. The rearrangement links TRBV11-2 to TRBJ2-3, with no clear D. There are 15 residues in the CDR3. V was trimmed by 3 bases and J by 2 bases, leaving 12 bases between them. CDR1 and CDR2 (germline): SGHAT, FQNNGV. CDR3 sequence: CASSFVSPATDTQYF. CDR3 bases: TGTGCCAGCAGCTTTGTCAGCCCCGCCACAGATACGCAGTATTTT.